This TCR beta chain was captured by sequencing in a study of T cell repertoires in cytomegalovirus infection. On the study more broadly: Selection of CMV epitopes for the study included recently identified HLA-C-restricted and well-studied HLA-B-restricted ones. Indications came from public TCR beta signatures; they pointed to CMV infection and to a matching HLA type.

In TCRdb, the reads were re-called with MiXCR into one record per CDR3 protein. The sample yields 110,000 or so distinct CDR3 sequences, around 31% seen once. The study, taken as a whole, reports: Adding up the frequency of public TCR beta families identified people who carried CMV plus the relevant HLA. It was HLA-C-restricted CMV-specific TCR beta clonotypes that dominated the response ex vivo.

This clonotype was seen at least ten times. The antigen is not known. This clonotype originated in a human donor in good health (CMV status not recorded). Some clones in this sample may be carry-over from other donors' samples. Sample: CD8+ T cells from cultured PBMCs, taken from culture after CMV antigen stimulation.

The CDR3: CSAEAISATNEKLFF. In nucleotides, the CDR3 is TGCAGTGCTGAGGCTATCTCCGCAACTAATGAAAAACTGTTTTTT. The chain carries TRBV20-1 and TRBJ1-4; no firm D call. The germline V and J ends were trimmed by 5 bases and 0 bases, with 13 bases remaining between them. There are 15 residues in the CDR3. In germline, CDR1 is DFQATT, CDR2 SNEGSKA (reference sequence).